This paragraph reports one T cell receptor (beta chain). This entry is derived from a study of CD8+ T cells in alopecia areata. Germline V CDR1 and CDR2: SEHNR, FQNEAQ (reference sequence). The V end lost 5 bases, the J end lost 4 bases, and 6 bases lay between the germline ends. The CDR3 sequence is 11 residues long. cDNA prepared by RNA extraction and subsequent reverse transcription served as the template for sequencing. The method was immunoSEQ multiplex PCR; TCRdb's version includes in-frame clones alone and lacks a portion of them. The data show tens of thousands of clones, about 60% seen once. The receptor was isolated from a human donor with alopecia areata. The J gene is TRBJ2-7, the V gene TRBV7-9; the D is unclear. The sample was NKG2D-high CD8+ T cells sorted from blood. The CDR3 is CASSPGYEQYF. The CDR3 DNA is TGTGCCAGCAGCCCTGGGTACGAGCAGTACTTC.